This T cell receptor beta chain originates from a study of T-cell reconstitution after alpha-beta-depleted transplantation in children. J lost 2 bases, V lost 5 bases, and 4 bases had no gene match. This CDR3 has 16 residues. Germline CDR1 reads SNHLY; CDR2 reads FYNNEI. It was with unique molecular identifiers that the TCRbeta library was prepared. One entry per CDR3 protein, called by TCRdb with MiXCR from the PCR reads. The sample carries approximately 240,000 distinct CDR3 sequences, roughly a tenth recorded once. Study findings and constraints: Newly made T cells mostly supplied T-cell counts and diversity one year after transplant. Surviving recipient cells, namely T cells and thymic progenitors, were the source of high day-60 TCRbeta diversity in some patients. As was reported, about two months after transplant, alpha-beta T cells came from several hundred expanded graft clones.

This clonotype was seen repeatedly, ten times or more. No antigen is known for it. The source is a child younger than two with acute myeloid leukemia, due to receive a stem cell transplant. The specimen was PBMCs, collected before TCRalphabeta/CD19-depleted stem cell transplant. The V call is TRBV2, the J call TRBJ2-2; 11 bases line up with TRBD1. The CDR3 reads CASSPGQGANTGELFF. The CDR3 DNA reads TGTGCCAGCAGTCCCGGACAGGGGGCAAACACCGGGGAGCTGTTTTTT.